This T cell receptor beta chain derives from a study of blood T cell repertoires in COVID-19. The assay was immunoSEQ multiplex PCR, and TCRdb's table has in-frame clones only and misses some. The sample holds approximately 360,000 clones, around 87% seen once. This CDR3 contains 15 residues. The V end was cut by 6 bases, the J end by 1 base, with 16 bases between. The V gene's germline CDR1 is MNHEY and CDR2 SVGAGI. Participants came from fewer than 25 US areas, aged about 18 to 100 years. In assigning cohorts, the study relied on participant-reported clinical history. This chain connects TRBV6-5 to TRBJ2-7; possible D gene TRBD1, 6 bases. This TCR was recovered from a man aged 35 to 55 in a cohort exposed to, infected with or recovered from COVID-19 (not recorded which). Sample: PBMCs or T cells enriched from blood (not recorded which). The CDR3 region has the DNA TGTGCCAGCAGAGATCAGGGGCCCCGATCCTACGAGCAGTACTTC. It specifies CASRDQGPRSYEQYF.